This TCR beta chain was obtained from a study of Graves' ophthalmopathy and Graves' hyperthyroidism. A duration under 3 months, NOSPECS ≥4, CAS ≥3 and moderate-to-severe activity characterized the donors with ophthalmopathy. Clinical symptoms, serum thyroxine, TRAb, thyroid ultrasound and orbital computed tomography determined diagnosis. This clonotype came up many times. V was cut by 3 bases and J by 1 base, with 9 bases left in between. The CDR3 sequence is 14 residues long. RNA served as the template for amplifying TCR beta CDR3 regions. Second-round multiplex PCR followed a first-round RT-PCR using HTBI primers. TCRdb re-called the multiplex PCR reads through MiXCR, storing one row per CDR3 protein. Among roughly 160,000 distinct CDR3 sequences, 30% to 45% were seen once, and the ten largest hold roughly 5.2%.

The TCR originated in a woman between 40 and 55 years old with Graves' ophthalmopathy. The rearrangement joins TRBV12-3 or TRBV12-4 to TRBJ1-1, with D perhaps matching TRBD1 (6 bases). The sequencing sample was made of peripheral blood. Here the CDR3 reads CASSFWGANTEAFF. The CDR3 nucleotides are TGTGCCAGCAGTTTTTGGGGGGCGAACACTGAAGCTTTCTTT.